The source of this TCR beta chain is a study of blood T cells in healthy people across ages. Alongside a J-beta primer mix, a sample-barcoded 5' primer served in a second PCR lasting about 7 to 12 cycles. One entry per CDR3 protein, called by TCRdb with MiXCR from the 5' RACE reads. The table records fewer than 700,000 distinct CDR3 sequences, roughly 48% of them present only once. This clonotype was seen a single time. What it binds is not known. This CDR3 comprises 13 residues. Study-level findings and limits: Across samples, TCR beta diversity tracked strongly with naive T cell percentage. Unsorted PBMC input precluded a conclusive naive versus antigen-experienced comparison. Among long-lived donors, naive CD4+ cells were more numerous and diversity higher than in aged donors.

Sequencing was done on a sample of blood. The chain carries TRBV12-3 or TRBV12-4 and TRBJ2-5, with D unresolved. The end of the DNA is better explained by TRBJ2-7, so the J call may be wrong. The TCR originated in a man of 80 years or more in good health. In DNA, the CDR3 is TGTGCCAGTCTCTCTCAGACGACCAACGAGCAGTACTTC. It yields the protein CASLSQTTNEQYF.